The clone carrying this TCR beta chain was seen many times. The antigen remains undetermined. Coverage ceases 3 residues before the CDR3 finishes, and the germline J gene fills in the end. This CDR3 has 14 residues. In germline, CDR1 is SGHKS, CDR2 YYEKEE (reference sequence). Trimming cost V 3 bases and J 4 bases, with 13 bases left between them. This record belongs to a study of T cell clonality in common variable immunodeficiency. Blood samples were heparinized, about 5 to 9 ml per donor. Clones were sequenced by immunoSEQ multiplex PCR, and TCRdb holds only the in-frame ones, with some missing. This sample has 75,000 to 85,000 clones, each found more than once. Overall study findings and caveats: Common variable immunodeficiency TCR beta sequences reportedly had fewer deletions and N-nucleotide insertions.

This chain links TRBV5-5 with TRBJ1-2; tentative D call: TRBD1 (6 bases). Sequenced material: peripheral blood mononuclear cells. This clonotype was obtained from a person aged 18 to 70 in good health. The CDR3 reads CASSSRTDTYGYTF. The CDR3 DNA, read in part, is TGTGCCAGCAGCTCTAGGACAGACACCTATGGC.